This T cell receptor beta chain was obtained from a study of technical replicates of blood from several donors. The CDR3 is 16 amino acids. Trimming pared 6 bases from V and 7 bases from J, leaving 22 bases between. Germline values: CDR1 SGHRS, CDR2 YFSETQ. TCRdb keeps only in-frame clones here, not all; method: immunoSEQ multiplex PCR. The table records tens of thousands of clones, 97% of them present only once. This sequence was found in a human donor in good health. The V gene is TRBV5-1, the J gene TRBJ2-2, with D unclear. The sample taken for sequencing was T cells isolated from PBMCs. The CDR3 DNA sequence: TGCGCCAGCACCCTCGGGTGGAGCGTGAGGAGCGGGGAGCTGTTTTTT. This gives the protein CASTLGWSVRSGELFF.